This T cell receptor (beta chain) was retrieved from a study of blood T cell repertoires in COVID-19. Study context: Material from acute and convalescent COVID-19 was sourced from the United States, Italy and Spain. Sample material is recorded as cDNA or gDNA derived from T cells, B-cell-depleted T cells, or PBMCs.

As processed by the authors: Scientists estimated how many nucleated cells there were by amplifying reference gene primers. TCRdb keeps only in-frame clones here, not all; method: immunoSEQ multiplex PCR. Clone size and the V and J calls come from that table; the DNA yielded D and trimming. The sample has about 170,000 clones, almost 85% seen once. Looked up from germline, CDR1 is LNHDA and CDR2 is SQIVND (reference sequence). The CDR3 has 16 residues. V dropped 6 bases and J dropped 3; count of bases not matched to a gene: 9. The sequenced sample was peripheral blood. The source is a man aged 18-30 years with active or convalescent COVID-19. The V and J genes are TRBV19 and TRBJ2-1, with 9 bases that match TRBD1. The CDR3: CASSTPGTGYYNEQFF. The CDR3 region has the DNA TGTGCCAGTAGCACTCCCGGGACAGGGTACTACAATGAGCAGTTCTTC.